This TCR beta chain was captured in a study of blood T cell repertoires in COVID-19. Study context: The United States, Italy and Spain provided the acute and convalescent COVID-19 samples. Sample material is recorded as cDNA or gDNA derived from T cells, B-cell-depleted T cells, or PBMCs.

The germline gives CDR1 SQVTM, CDR2 ANQGSEA. J was trimmed by 0 bases and V by 6 bases; bases with no gene match: 8. CDR3 length equals 15 residues. Original processing methods: Amplification of reference gene primers provided the estimated nucleated cell counts. Assay: immunoSEQ multiplex PCR; the TCRdb copy retains only in-frame clones and omits some. Clone size and the V and J calls come from that table; the DNA yielded D and trimming. This sample carries 60,000 to 75,000 clones, around 90% of them seen once, and the ten largest clones take roughly 1.7%. The chain employs TRBV29-1 and TRBJ2-1; 7 positions match TRBD2. This TCR was sampled from a human donor in a cohort sampled during active COVID-19. The sample consisted of peripheral blood. CDR3 sequence: CSVSSGPSSYNEQFF. The CDR3 nucleotides are TGCAGCGTGTCTAGCGGACCCAGCTCCTACAATGAGCAGTTCTTC.